The clone carrying this TCR beta chain was counted a single time. Trimming stripped 6 bases from V and 9 bases from J, with 18 bases between. Germline CDR1 and CDR2: LNHDA and SQIVND (reference sequence). The CDR3 consists of 14 residues. These data belong to a study of blood T cell repertoires in COVID-19. TCRdb keeps only in-frame clones here, not all; method: immunoSEQ multiplex PCR. Of around 330,000 clones in the sample, roughly 90% are singletons; the top ten hold 3.5% to 4.5%. This chain links TRBV19 with TRBJ2-1; perhaps TRBD2 as D (6 bases). Sequencing was done on a sample of peripheral blood. The receptor's source is a woman aged 45 to 65 with active or convalescent COVID-19. The CDR3 DNA is TGTGCCAGTAGGGAGGGGCTAGACTGGGGTGAGCAGTTCTTC. It yields the protein CASREGLDWGEQFF.